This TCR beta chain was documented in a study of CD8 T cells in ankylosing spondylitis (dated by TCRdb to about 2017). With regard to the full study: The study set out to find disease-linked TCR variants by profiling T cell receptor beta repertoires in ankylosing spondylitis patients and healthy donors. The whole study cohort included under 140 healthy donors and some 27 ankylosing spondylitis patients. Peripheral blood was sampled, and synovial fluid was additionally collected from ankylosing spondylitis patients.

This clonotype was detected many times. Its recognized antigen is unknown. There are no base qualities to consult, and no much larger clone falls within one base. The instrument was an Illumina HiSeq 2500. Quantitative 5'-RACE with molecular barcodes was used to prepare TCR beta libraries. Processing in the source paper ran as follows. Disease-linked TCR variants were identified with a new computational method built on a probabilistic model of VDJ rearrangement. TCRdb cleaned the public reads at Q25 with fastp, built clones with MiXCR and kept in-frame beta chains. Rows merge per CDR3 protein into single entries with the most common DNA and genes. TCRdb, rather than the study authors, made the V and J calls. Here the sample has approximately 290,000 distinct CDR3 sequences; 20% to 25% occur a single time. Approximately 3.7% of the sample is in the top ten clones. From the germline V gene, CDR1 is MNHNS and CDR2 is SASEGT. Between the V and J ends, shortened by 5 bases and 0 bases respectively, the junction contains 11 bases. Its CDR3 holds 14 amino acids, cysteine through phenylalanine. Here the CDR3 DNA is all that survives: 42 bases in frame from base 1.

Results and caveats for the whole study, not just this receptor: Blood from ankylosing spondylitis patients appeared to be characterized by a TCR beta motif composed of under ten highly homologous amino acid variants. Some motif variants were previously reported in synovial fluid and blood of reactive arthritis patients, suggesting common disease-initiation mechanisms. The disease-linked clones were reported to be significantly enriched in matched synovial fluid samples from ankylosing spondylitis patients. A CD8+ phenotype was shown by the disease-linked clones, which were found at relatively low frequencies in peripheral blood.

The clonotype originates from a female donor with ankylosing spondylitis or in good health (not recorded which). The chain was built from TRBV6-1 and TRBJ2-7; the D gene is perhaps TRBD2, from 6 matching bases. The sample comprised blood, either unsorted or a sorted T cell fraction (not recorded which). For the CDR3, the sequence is CASSRRDSSYEQYF. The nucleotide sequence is TGTGCCAGCAGTCGCCGGGACTCCTCCTACGAGCAGTACTTC.